This record concerns one TCR beta chain sequence. The sample belongs to a study of shared clonotypes between healthy human individuals. Naive CD8 cells, CD45RO-negative and positively selected for CCR7, excluded terminally differentiated effector memory CD45RA+ cells. V gave up 4 bases and J gave up 8 bases; unmatched junction bases: 9. CDR3 length: 14 residues. Germline-derived CDR1 and CDR2 are SGHDT and YYEEEE. The table came from immunoSEQ multiplex PCR; TCRdb's copy has only in-frame clones and leaves some out. Here the sample spans 1.5 million to 2.5 million clones, approximately 94% being singletons.

V is TRBV5-6 and J is TRBJ2-4; 7 bases agree with TRBD1. The clonotype comes from a young man in good health. Specimen: naive CD8+ T cells sorted from blood. CDR3 bases: TGTGCCAGCAGCCAAGACAGGGACCCCGACATTCAGTACTTC. This codes for CASSQDRDPDIQYF. Together with reference TRBV5-6 and TRBJ2-4, the CDR3 gives the full variable domain: DAGVTQSPTHLIKTRGQQVTLRCSPKSGHDTVSWYQQALGQGPQFIFQYYEEEERQRGNFPDRFSGHQFPNYSSELNVNALLLGDSALYLCASSQDRDPDIQYFGAGTRLSVL.